One TCR beta chain is described in this entry. Its specificity is not known. CDR3 length: 15 amino acids. The V and J ends lost 0 bases and 3 bases respectively, with 12 bases between them. Germline assignment: CDR1 MGHRA and CDR2 YSYEKL. The data are from a study of cytotoxic CD8 clonotypes in ibrutinib-treated CLL. About 2 micrograms of genomic DNA, which was extracted from cryopreserved PBMCs, served as the material used for the TCR beta libraries. Method: immunoSEQ multiplex PCR; TCRdb's copy keeps in-frame clones and lacks some. The sample yields roughly 200,000 clones, over 65% seen once. Overall study results and limits: A rise in clonality was seen at ibrutinib response, and a fall back toward baseline was seen at progression.

The sample in question was PBMCs, obtained after 12 months of ibrutinib treatment. This receptor was taken from a human donor with chronic lymphocytic leukemia. The V call is TRBV4-1, the J call TRBJ2-7; D assignment may be TRBD1 or TRBD2 (5 bases each). Here the CDR3 reads CASSQDGGSYYEQYF. CDR3 DNA sequence: TGCGCCAGCAGCCAAGATGGGGGATCCTACTACGAGCAGTACTTC.